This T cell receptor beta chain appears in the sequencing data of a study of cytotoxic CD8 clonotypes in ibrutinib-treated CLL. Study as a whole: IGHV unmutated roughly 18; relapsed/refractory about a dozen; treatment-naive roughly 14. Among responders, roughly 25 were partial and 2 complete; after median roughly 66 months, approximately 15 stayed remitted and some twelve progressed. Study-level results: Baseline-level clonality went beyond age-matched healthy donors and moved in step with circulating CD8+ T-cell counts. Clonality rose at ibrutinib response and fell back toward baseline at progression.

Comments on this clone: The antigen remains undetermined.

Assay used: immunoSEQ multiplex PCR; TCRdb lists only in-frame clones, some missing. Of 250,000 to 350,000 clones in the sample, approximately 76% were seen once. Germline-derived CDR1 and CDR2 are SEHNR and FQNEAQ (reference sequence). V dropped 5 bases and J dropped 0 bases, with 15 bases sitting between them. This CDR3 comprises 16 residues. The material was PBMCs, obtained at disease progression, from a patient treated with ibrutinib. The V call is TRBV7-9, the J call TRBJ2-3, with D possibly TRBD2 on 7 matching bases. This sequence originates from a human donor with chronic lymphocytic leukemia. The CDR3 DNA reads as TGTGCCAGCAGCGTAGGGGGGGTTACAAGCACAGATACGCAGTATTTT. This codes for CASSVGGVTSTDTQYF.